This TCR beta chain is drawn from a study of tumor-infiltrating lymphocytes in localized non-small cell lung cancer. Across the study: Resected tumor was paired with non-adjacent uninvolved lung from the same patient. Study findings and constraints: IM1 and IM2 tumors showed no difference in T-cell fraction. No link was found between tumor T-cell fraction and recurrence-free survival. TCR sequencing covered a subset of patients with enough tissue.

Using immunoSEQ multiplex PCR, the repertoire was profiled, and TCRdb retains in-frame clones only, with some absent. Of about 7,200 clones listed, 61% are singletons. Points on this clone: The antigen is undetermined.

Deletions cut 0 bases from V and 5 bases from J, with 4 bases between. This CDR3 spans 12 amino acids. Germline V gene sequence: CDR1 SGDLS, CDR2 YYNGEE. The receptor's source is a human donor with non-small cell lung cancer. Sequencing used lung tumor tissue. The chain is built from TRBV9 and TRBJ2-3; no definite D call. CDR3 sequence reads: CASSVVGDTQYF. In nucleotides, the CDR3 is TGTGCCAGCAGCGTAGTTGGAGATACGCAGTATTTT.